Presented here are 16 T cell receptor beta chains from one specimen sequenced in a study of metastatic and nonmetastatic thyroid tumors. None of the patients had undergone any treatment ahead of thyroid surgery. Through MiXCR, TCRdb re-clonotyped the PCR reads. The table has about 30,000 clones, 20% to 25% seen once. The sequenced sample consisted of blood. These receptors were collected from a female donor with papillary thyroid cancer or a benign thyroid nodule (not recorded which). Some clones in this sample may be carry-over from other donors' samples.

CDR3 sequence reads: CASISQDLAKNIQYF. CDR3 sequence (DNA): TGTGCCAGTATTTCCCAGGATCTAGCCAAAAACATTCAGTACTTC. The rearrangement uses TRBV19 and TRBJ2-4; D is unclear. The V end was cut by 7 bases, the J end by 0 bases, with 13 bases between. Germline V gene lookup returns CDR1 LNHDA and CDR2 SQIVND (reference sequence). The CDR3 length is 15 residues.

This clone appeared a few times. The chain combines TRBV9 with TRBJ1-2; the D is unclear. The CDR3 has 17 residues. Trimming took off 4 bases at V and 4 bases at J, with 23 bases between the two ends. Germline CDR1 and CDR2: SGDLS and YYNGEE. The chain's CDR3 is CASSPYGMGSSSYGYTF. The CDR3 nucleotides are TGTGCCAGCAGCCCATATGGAATGGGGTCTTCTTCCTATGGCTACACCTTC.

This clone was recorded at least ten times. The chain employs TRBV18 and TRBJ1-1; 9 bases agree with TRBD1. CDR3 length: 16 residues. CDR1 and CDR2 (germline): KGHSH, LQKENI. Trimming cost V 5 bases and J 4 bases; bases outside gene matches: 11. CDR3 sequence: CASSNHHGGQGTEAFF. Written as DNA, the CDR3 is TGTGCCAGCTCAAATCACCATGGGGGACAGGGCACTGAAGCTTTCTTT.

V and J are TRBV6-1 and TRBJ1-2; D is perhaps TRBD1 (6 bases). CDR3 length: 15 residues. CDR1 and CDR2 from the germline V gene are MNHNS and SASEGT. Trimming took off 0 bases at V and 8 bases at J, with 16 bases between the two ends. The CDR3, as DNA: TGTGCCAGCAGTGAAGCAGGGACACGGCAAAAAGGCTACACCTTC. Translating it yields CASSEAGTRQKGYTF.

For this clone: A junction end diverges from the germline sequence, so it may reflect a read error. This chain uses TRBV27 with TRBJ2-2; the D gene is possibly TRBD1 (6 bases). Germline V gene sequence: CDR1 MNHEY, CDR2 SMNVEV (reference sequence). The CDR3 totals 14 residues. CDR3 in DNA: TGTGACAGCAGGACCGGACAGTACACCGGGGAGCTGTTATTT. Its protein product is CDSRTGQYTGELLF.

The chain joins TRBV14 to TRBJ2-7, with a possible D match to TRBD2 (5 bases). The CDR3 is made up of 16 amino acids. CDR1 is SGHDN and CDR2 is FVKESK in the germline V gene. Trimming left V 1 base short and J 0 bases short, with 13 bases between. The CDR3 DNA reads as TGTGCCAGCAGCCAAGCGTGGGGAGTGGGCTCCTACGAGCAGTACTTC. Its translation: CASSQAWGVGSYEQYF. The whole variable domain, filled in from reference TRBV14 and TRBJ2-7, reads EAGVTQFPSHSVIEKGQTVTLRCDPISGHDNLYWYRRVMGKEIKFLLHFVKESKQDESGMPNNRFLAERTGGTYSTLKVQPAELEDSGVYFCASSQAWGVGSYEQYFGPGTRLTVT.

The V and J genes are TRBV2 and TRBJ2-1, with 14 nucleotides matching TRBD2. The CDR3 totals 16 residues. Unmatched junction bases numbered 9, after V lost 7 bases and J lost 7 bases. Germline CDR1 is SNHLY and CDR2 is FYNNEI. CDR3 loop: CASKLSGTSGRNEQFF. The CDR3 region has the DNA TGTGCCAGCAAACTATCCGGGACTAGCGGGAGAAATGAGCAGTTCTTC.

V is TRBV5-1 and J is TRBJ2-1; D not certain. This CDR3 contains 13 residues. Germline V gene data show CDR1 as SGHRS and CDR2 as YFSETQ. Trimming stripped 1 base from V and 10 bases from J, with 12 bases between. The chain's CDR3 is CASSLPGLKEQFF. In DNA form, the CDR3 reads TGCGCCAGCAGCTTGCCCGGGTTGAAGGAGCAGTTCTTC.

This clone was seen repeatedly, ten times or more. The chain carries TRBV5-1 and TRBJ2-1; D might be TRBD1 or TRBD2, each matching 5 bases. Germline V lookup: CDR1 SGHRS, CDR2 YFSETQ. V lost 0 bases, J lost 8 bases, and 15 bases lay in between. CDR3 length equals 15 residues. In nucleotides, the CDR3 is TGCGCCAGCAGCTTGGGGGACCTCTTGGGCTATGAGCAGTTCTTC. It is translated as CASSLGDLLGYEQFF.

In this sample, this clone turned up many times. The genes are TRBV20-1 and TRBJ2-7; 11 bases line up with TRBD1. Looked up from germline, CDR1 is DFQATT and CDR2 is SNEGSKA (reference sequence). This CDR3 region has 15 residues. Losses at the gene ends were 1 base for V and 7 bases for J; bases not matched to a gene: 9. The CDR3 region is CSARVTGTGGSEQYF. The CDR3 region has the DNA TGCAGTGCTAGAGTTACCGGGACAGGGGGTAGTGAGCAGTACTTC.

Only a few counts were recorded for this clone. The chain recombines TRBV12-3 or TRBV12-4 with TRBJ1-2; perhaps TRBD1 as D (5 bases). CDR3 length equals 15 residues. Trimming stripped 8 bases from V and 3 bases from J, with 19 bases between. This chain's CDR3 is CASQPSRGDYYGYTF. The CDR3 coding sequence is TGTGCCAGCCAACCCTCGAGAGGGGACTACTATGGCTACACCTTC.

This rearrangement joins TRBV6-2 or TRBV6-3 to TRBJ2-5; the D gene is possibly TRBD2 (7 bases). The V end lost 7 bases, the J end lost 4 bases, and 22 bases lay between the germline ends. The germline V gene has CDR1 MNHEY and CDR2 SVGEGT. The CDR3 totals 16 residues. CDR3 in amino acids: CASILPSGGERETQYF. In nucleotides, the CDR3 is TGTGCCAGCATTCTACCATCGGGGGGCGAAAGAGAGACCCAGTACTTC.

This clone is termed medium-sized. The chain employs TRBV6-1 and TRBJ2-7; TRBD2 aligns across 8 bases. J lost 4 bases, V lost 8 bases, and 10 bases had no gene match. The CDR3 runs to 14 residues. Germline loops: CDR1 MNHNS, CDR2 SASEGT. CDR3 nucleotides: TGTGCCAGCGGGAAAACTAGCGGAGTATACGAGCAGTACTTC. Encoded protein: CASGKTSGVYEQYF.

The chain recombines TRBV11-2 with TRBJ1-1; perhaps TRBD1 as D (5 bases). This CDR3 is 14 amino acids long. The germline V gene encodes CDR1 SGHAT and CDR2 FQNNGV. Trimming took off 5 bases at V and 1 base at J, with 11 bases between the two ends. DNA for the CDR3: TGTGCCAGCAGCGTAGGGACGGCGAACACTGAAGCTTTCTTT. This gives the protein CASSVGTANTEAFF.

Details on this clone: A much larger clone sits a single nucleotide away, making a read error possible. The chain links TRBV29-1 to TRBJ2-3, with D possibly TRBD2 on 5 matching bases. Per germline, CDR1 SQVTM and CDR2 ANQGSEA. The CDR3 loop spans 13 amino acids. The CDR3 sequence is CRSSVTSTDTQYF. The DNA for the CDR3 is TGCAGAAGTAGCGTCACTAGCACAGATACGCAGTATTTT.

This clone has ten or more counts. The gene calls are TRBV11-3 and TRBJ2-3; D remains ambiguous. Deletions cut 3 bases from V and 3 bases from J, with 7 bases between. The CDR3 loop spans 13 amino acids. CDR1 SGHNT and CDR2 YENEEA come from the germline V gene. CDR3 in DNA: TGTGCCAGCAGCTTCAGTCTGACAGATACGCAGTATTTT. This codes for CASSFSLTDTQYF.